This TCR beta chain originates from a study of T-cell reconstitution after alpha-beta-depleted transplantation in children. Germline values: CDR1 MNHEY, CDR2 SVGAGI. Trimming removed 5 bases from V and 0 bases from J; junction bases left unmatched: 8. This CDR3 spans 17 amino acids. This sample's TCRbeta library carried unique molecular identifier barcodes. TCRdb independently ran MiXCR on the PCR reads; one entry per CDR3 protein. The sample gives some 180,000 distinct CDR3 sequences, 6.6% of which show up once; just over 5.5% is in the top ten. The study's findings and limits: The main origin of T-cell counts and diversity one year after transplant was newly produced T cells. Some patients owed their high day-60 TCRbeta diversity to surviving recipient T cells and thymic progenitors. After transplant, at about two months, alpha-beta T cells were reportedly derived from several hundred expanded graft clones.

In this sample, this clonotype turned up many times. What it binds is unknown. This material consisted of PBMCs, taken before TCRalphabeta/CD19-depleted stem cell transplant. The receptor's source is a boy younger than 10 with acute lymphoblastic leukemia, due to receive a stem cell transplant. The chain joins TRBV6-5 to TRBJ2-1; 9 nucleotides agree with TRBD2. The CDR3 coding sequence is TGTGCCAGCAGTACCCGACTAGCGGCAACCTCCTACAATGAGCAGTTCTTC. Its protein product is CASSTRLAATSYNEQFF.